What follows are 29 T cell receptor beta chains derived from one specimen sequenced in a study of a mutant IDH1 vaccine in newly diagnosed glioma (dated by TCRdb to 2020 to 2023). This specimen's time point label, interpreted: week 11, during vaccination. Every vaccine dose consisted of 300 ug of a 20-mer mutant IDH1 peptide in Montanide, administered subcutaneously together with topical imiquimod. These TCRs' antigens remain unknown. The library was obtained by the immunoSEQ multiplex PCR assay. The source is immuneACCESS, and TCRdb retained only in-frame sequences with V and J called. Part of the clones is not carried over; for the studies checked, unresolved V genes explain less than half of this, and the remainder is unexplained. The sample data list around 130,000 clones, and around 77% of these were observed just once. 5.5% of the sample goes to the ten largest clones. Here the sequenced sample was PBMCs, taken from a glioma patient whose treatment included an IDH1 peptide vaccine. These receptors originate from a middle-aged man with glioma.

V is TRBV18 and J is TRBJ1-1; 7 bases map to TRBD1. This CDR3 has 15 residues. J was trimmed by 3 bases and V by 0 bases; bases with no gene match: 4. The V gene's germline CDR1 is KGHSH and CDR2 LQKENI. In nucleotides, the CDR3 is TGTGCCAGCTCACCACCTACAGGGGAATACACTGAAGCTTTCTTT. This sequence encodes CASSPPTGEYTEAFF.

This clone was seen once. The chain is built from TRBV29-1 and TRBJ2-1; D is unclear. V lost 3 bases and J lost 8, with 11 bases in between. CDR1 and CDR2 from the germline V gene are SQVTM and ANQGSEA. The CDR3 runs 12 residues. The CDR3 region has the DNA TGCAGCGTTGATCTAGGTTTGGATGAGCAGTTCTTC. This translates into CSVDLGLDEQFF.

This clone came up once. The chain uses TRBV4-3 and TRBJ2-5; 8 bases line up with TRBD1. Losses at the gene ends were 5 bases for V and 6 bases for J; bases not matched to a gene: 5. CDR3 length: 13 residues. CDR1 and CDR2 (germline): LGHNA, YSLEER. CDR3 sequence (DNA): TGCGCCAGCAGCACCGACAGGGGAAAGACCCAGTACTTC. Its translation is CASSTDRGKTQYF.

As DNA, the CDR3 is TGTGCCAGCAGTCTCCCAGGACAGGGTTATATCAATCAGCCCCAGCATTTT. This encodes CASSLPGQGYINQPQHF. V is TRBV28 and J is TRBJ1-5; TRBD1 aligns across 8 bases. Germline CDR1 MDHEN, CDR2 SYDVKM. CDR3 size: 17 residues. The trim removed 5 bases at V and 3 bases at J, leaving 12 bases unmatched.

This chain links TRBV28 with TRBJ1-2; TRBD1 aligns across 10 bases. The junction had 11 bases not matched to a gene; V was cut back by 9 bases and J by 4 bases. Germline V CDR1 and CDR2: MDHEN, SYDVKM. The length of the CDR3 is 15 residues. CDR3 sequence (DNA): TGTGCCAGTCTCTTCCGGGACAGGGGAGGCTATGGCTACACCTTC. It specifies CASLFRDRGGYGYTF.

On this clone itself: The sample carries other DNA sequences with the same CDR3. The genes are TRBV19 and TRBJ1-4; no clear D gene. CDR3 length: 15 residues. CDR1 and CDR2 (germline): LNHDA, SQIVND (reference sequence). Trimming took 3 bases from V and 0 from J, leaving 8 bases between them. This CDR3 reads CASSITLATNEKLFF. The CDR3 coding sequence is TGTGCCAGTAGTATTACTCTAGCAACTAATGAAAAACTGTTTTTT.

The chain combines TRBV10-1 with TRBJ2-3; TRBD1 matches 7 bases. The germline gives CDR1 WNHNN, CDR2 SYGVQD (reference sequence). The CDR3 is 15 residues long. J lost 8 bases, V lost 10 bases, and 18 bases had no gene match. For the CDR3, the DNA is TGCGCCACCCTTGACAGGGAACGGATTCATGTTACGCAGTATTTT. This codes for CATLDRERIHVTQYF.

CDR3 nucleotides: TGTGCCAGCAGCCTACCCCCGGGGGCCACAGATACGCAGTATTTT. This codes for CASSLPPGATDTQYF. The chain carries TRBV5-4 and TRBJ2-3; tentatively, D is TRBD1 or TRBD2 (6 bases each). CDR1 is SGHNT and CDR2 is YYREEE in the germline V gene (reference sequence). Trimming cost V 4 bases and J 2 bases, with 14 bases left between them. The CDR3 extends over 15 amino acids.

This chain joins TRBV9 and TRBJ2-1; the match to TRBD2 covers 10 bases. CDR1 is SGDLS, CDR2 YYNGEE, per germline. V shed 0 bases, J shed 9 bases, and the junction held 6 bases outside the gene matches. The CDR3 consists of 15 residues. CDR3 sequence (DNA): TGTGCCAGCAGCGTAGATCCTAGCGGGAGAGGTGAGCAGTTCTTC. Its translation is CASSVDPSGRGEQFF.

The genes are TRBV6-5 and TRBJ1-5; 7 nucleotides agree with TRBD1. The CDR3 is 15 amino acids. V lost 0 bases and J lost 10; bases outside the gene matches: 9. The germline V gene has CDR1 MNHEY and CDR2 SVGAGI. DNA for the CDR3: TGTGCCAGCAGTTACTCGAGACAGGGCCTCTACCCCCAGCATTTT. It codes for CASSYSRQGLYPQHF.

The CDR3 loop reads CASSTGPPLGIQYF. CDR3 bases: TGTGCCAGCAGCACGGGACCCCCGTTAGGCATTCAGTACTTC. This chain joins TRBV7-2 and TRBJ2-4, with D perhaps matching TRBD1 or TRBD2 (5 bases each). The CDR3 runs to 14 residues. The ends were cut back, 5 bases at V and 9 bases at J, with 17 bases in the middle. Germline-derived CDR1 and CDR2 are SGHTA and FQGNSA. Variable domain in full (rest from reference TRBV7-2 and TRBJ2-4): GAGVSQSPSNKVTEKGKDVELRCDPISGHTALYWYRQSLGQGLEFLIYFQGNSAPDKSGLPSDRFSAERTGGSVSTLTIQRTQQEDSAVYLCASSTGPPLGIQYFGAGTRLSVL.

The V gene is TRBV4-2, the J gene TRBJ1-5; D might be TRBD1 (6 bases). Per germline, CDR1 LGHNA and CDR2 YNFKEQ. The CDR3 contains 15 residues. With 5 bases removed from V and 1 base from J, the gap between germline ends came to 12 bases. DNA for the CDR3: TGTGCCAGCAGCGGGGAGGGGGGGAGCAATCAGCCCCAGCATTTT. Translated, it gives CASSGEGGSNQPQHF.

The V and J genes are TRBV14 and TRBJ2-7; D gene uncertain. From germline, CDR1 is SGHDN and CDR2 FVKESK. Deletions cut 1 base from V and 4 bases from J, with 11 bases between. The CDR3 loop spans 14 amino acids. DNA of the CDR3: TGTGCCAGCAGCCAAGGTTTGGCGCGGTACGAGCAGTACTTC. It encodes CASSQGLARYEQYF.

This sequence joins TRBV11-2 and TRBJ2-7; 11 bases align to TRBD2. This CDR3 has 17 residues. Per germline, CDR1 SGHAT and CDR2 FQNNGV. V was pared by 3 bases and J by 6 bases, with 13 bases of the junction left unmatched. In nucleotides, the CDR3 is TGTGCCAGCAGCTTCGAGGGACCAGGGCTAGCGGGAGGCGAGCAGTACTTC. This gives the protein CASSFEGPGLAGGEQYF.

DNA for the CDR3: TGCGCCAGCAGCCAAAGTAGTTACTACGAGCAGTACTTC. Its translation is CASSQSSYYEQYF. This sequence joins TRBV4-1 and TRBJ2-7; D not certain. The ends were cut back, 2 bases at V and 3 bases at J, with 8 bases in the middle. Germline loops: CDR1 MGHRA, CDR2 YSYEKL. CDR3 length equals 13 residues.

The rearrangement uses TRBV5-6 and TRBJ2-1; D unresolved. The ends were cut back, 0 bases at V and 0 bases at J, with 10 bases in the middle. The CDR3 has 16 residues. Germline CDR1 reads SGHDT; CDR2 reads YYEEEE. CDR3 in DNA: TGTGCCAGCAGCTTGGACGTCGTGGCCTCCTACAATGAGCAGTTCTTC. It yields the protein CASSLDVVASYNEQFF.

The chain couples TRBV9 to TRBJ2-3; D is undetermined. Trimming removed 3 bases from V and 6 bases from J, with 14 bases in between. The CDR3 length is 14 residues. The germline CDR1 and CDR2 sequences are SGDLS and YYNGEE. The chain's CDR3 is CASSELLGRDTQYF. DNA for the CDR3: TGTGCCAGCAGCGAGCTCCTTGGGCGTGATACGCAGTATTTT. Filled out from reference TRBV9 and TRBJ2-3, the complete variable domain reads DSGVTQTPKHLITATGQRVTLRCSPRSGDLSVYWYQQSLDQGLQFLIQYYNGEERAKGNILERFSAQQFPDLHSELNLSSLELGDSALYFCASSELLGRDTQYFGPGTRLTVL.

About this clone: Different DNA sequences within this sample yield the same CDR3. The chain couples TRBV9 to TRBJ1-5; D remains ambiguous. This CDR3 comprises 13 residues. Trimming took off 0 bases at V and 1 base at J, with 2 bases between the two ends. Germline V gene data show CDR1 as SGDLS and CDR2 as YYNGEE. The CDR3 reads CASSVGSNQPQHF. CDR3 coding DNA: TGTGCCAGCAGCGTAGGCAGCAATCAGCCCCAGCATTTT.

V and J are TRBV29-1 and TRBJ2-1, with D perhaps being TRBD1 or TRBD2 (5 bases each). V shed 0 bases and J shed 16 bases, with 10 bases lying between them. CDR3 size: 10 residues. CDR1 is SQVTM and CDR2 is ANQGSEA in the germline V gene. Here the CDR3 DNA reads TGCAGCGTTGAAGATTCTAGGGACTTCTTC. Amino acid sequence: CSVEDSRDFF.

V and J are TRBV2 and TRBJ2-5, with 7 bases aligning to TRBD1. The J segment lost 2 bases and the V segment lost 8 bases, leaving 5 bases of the junction unmatched. Germline CDR1 SNHLY, CDR2 FYNNEI. The length of the CDR3 is 13 residues. In DNA form, the CDR3 reads TGTGCCAGCGAGAGGGACAGTCAAGAGACCCAGTACTTC. Protein product: CASERDSQETQYF.

This CDR3 reads CASSPGTSGQVAKNIQYF. CDR3 nucleotides: TGTGCCAGCTCACCCGGGACTAGCGGCCAAGTAGCCAAAAACATTCAGTACTTC. This chain joins TRBV18 and TRBJ2-4, with TRBD2 matching over 11 bases. Germline lookup yields CDR1 KGHSH and CDR2 LQKENI. CDR3 size: 18 residues. Trimming removed 3 bases from V and 0 bases from J; junction bases left unmatched: 7.

This chain uses TRBV6-6 with TRBJ1-2; D is unresolved. V was shortened by 0 bases and J by 7 bases, with 6 bases between the two germline ends. The CDR3 covers 12 residues. The V gene's germline CDR1 is MNHNY and CDR2 SVGAGI (reference sequence). The CDR3: CASSYSSGGYTF. The CDR3 nucleotides are TGTGCCAGCAGTTACTCCTCGGGTGGCTACACCTTC.

The V call is TRBV29-1, the J call TRBJ2-5, with D tentatively TRBD1 (5 bases). The V and J ends lost 7 bases and 5 bases respectively, with 11 bases between them. The CDR3 extends over 11 amino acids. Germline CDR1 is SQVTM and CDR2 is ANQGSEA. The DNA for the CDR3 is TGCAGCGGCCAGGGTTCTGAGACCCAGTACTTC. Protein product: CSGQGSETQYF. The full variable domain, its missing parts supplied by reference TRBV29-1 and TRBJ2-5, is SAVISQKPSRDICQRGTSLTIQCQVDSQVTMMFWYRQQPGQSLTLIATANQGSEATYESGFVIDKFPISRPNLTFSTLTVSNMSPEDSSIYLCSGQGSETQYFGPGTRLLVL.

The chain combines TRBV4-3 with TRBJ2-7, with TRBD2 identical over 9 bases. The V gene end was trimmed by 1 base and the J gene end by 7 bases; junction bases not matched to a gene: 14. Germline V CDR1 and CDR2: LGHNA, YSLEER. The CDR3 length is 17 residues. The CDR3 DNA reads as TGCGCCAGCAGCCAAGCCGTGGGAGGCGGGGGGGCGAGGGAGCAGTACTTC. Residues: CASSQAVGGGGAREQYF.

The CDR3 DNA sequence: TGCGCCAGCAGCCAGACAGGGTACGAGCAGTACTTC. The encoded protein is CASSQTGYEQYF. V and J are TRBV5-1 and TRBJ2-7; TRBD1 matches at 7 bases. V was clipped by 4 bases and J by 4 bases; unmatched bases: 2. Germline-derived CDR1 and CDR2 are SGHRS and YFSETQ. This CDR3 comprises 12 residues.

This clone was recorded only once. This CDR3 is also generated by other DNA sequences in the sample. The chain is built from TRBV25-1 and TRBJ2-7, with D perhaps being TRBD1 or TRBD2 (5 bases each). Looked up from germline, CDR1 is MGHDK and CDR2 is SYGVNS. V lost 6 bases, J lost 2 bases, and 14 bases lay in between. CDR3 length: 14 amino acids. CDR3 coding DNA: TGTGCCAGCAGGCCCGGGACCTTCCCCTACGAGCAGTACTTC. Protein product: CASRPGTFPYEQYF.

This clone was detected only once. This chain connects TRBV5-1 to TRBJ1-5; TRBD1 matches 7 bases. There are 18 residues in the CDR3. Germline-derived CDR1 and CDR2 are SGHRS and YFSETQ. The junction had 14 bases not matched to a gene; V was cut back by 5 bases and J by 0 bases. CDR3 DNA sequence: TGCGCCAGCAGATCTACACACCGGGACAGAATTAGCAATCAGCCCCAGCATTTT. It is translated as CASRSTHRDRISNQPQHF.

The chain uses TRBV19 and TRBJ1-2; no firm D call. The CDR3 is 11 residues long. V gave up 8 bases and J gave up 5 bases, with 9 bases separating them. The germline V gene encodes CDR1 LNHDA and CDR2 SQIVND (reference sequence). The CDR3 loop reads CASGPGYGYTF. The CDR3 DNA reads as TGTGCCAGTGGACCGGGTTATGGCTACACCTTC.

The chain recombines TRBV9 with TRBJ2-3; D remains unclear. Trimming left V 1 base short and J 4 bases short, with 4 bases between. Germline V gene data show CDR1 as SGDLS and CDR2 as YYNGEE. This CDR3 has 12 residues. In DNA, the CDR3 is TGTGCCAGCAGCGTAACCGCAGATACGCAGTATTTT. Translating gives CASSVTADTQYF.